The clone carrying this TCR beta chain was counted once. The data were produced by immunoSEQ multiplex PCR, yet TCRdb's version contains in-frame clones alone and is incomplete. The sample consists of a few hundred thousand clones, over 55% of them appearing once. V lost 6 bases and J lost 6; bases outside the gene matches: 12. This CDR3 spans 15 amino acids. CDR1 is MNHEY, CDR2 SVGAGI, per germline. This entry belongs to a study of cytotoxic CD8 clonotypes in ibrutinib-treated CLL. This receptor was taken from a human donor with chronic lymphocytic leukemia. This material consisted of PBMCs, taken after 36 months of ibrutinib treatment. This sequence joins TRBV6-5 and TRBJ2-7; 9 nucleotides agree with TRBD2. DNA for the CDR3: TGTGCCAGCAGCTGGGGACTAGCTTTCGTGGGCGAGCAGTACTTC. The encoded protein is CASSWGLAFVGEQYF.